This T cell receptor (beta chain) was captured in a study of cytomegalovirus exposure and HLA in healthy donors. Participants comprised healthy donors of bone marrow. Donors showed nominal health when sampled, although they likely had unrecorded immune exposures. In regard to this clone: What it binds is unknown.

The PCR used 60 Vbeta and 13 Jbeta primers. Using immunoSEQ multiplex PCR, the repertoire was profiled, and TCRdb retains in-frame clones only, with some absent. The data hold approximately 96,000 clones, with about 74% observed a single time. Study findings and constraints: In a later analysis, TCR beta V- and J-gene trimming showed a link to a missense DCLRE1C variant. Donors were assumed by presence/absence analyses to have roughly uniform sequencing depth.

V was clipped by 5 bases and J by 0 bases, with 13 bases between them. This CDR3 comprises 15 residues. CDR1 and CDR2 (germline): MNHEY, SMNVEV (reference sequence). The clonotype was recovered from a male donor in good health and CMV-seronegative. J is TRBJ1-1 and V is TRBV27, with a weak D call TRBD1 (6 bases). Sequenced sample: PBMCs. The chain's CDR3 is CASSIHRDMNTEAFF. The CDR3 region has the DNA TGTGCCAGCAGTATTCACAGGGACATGAACACTGAAGCTTTCTTT.